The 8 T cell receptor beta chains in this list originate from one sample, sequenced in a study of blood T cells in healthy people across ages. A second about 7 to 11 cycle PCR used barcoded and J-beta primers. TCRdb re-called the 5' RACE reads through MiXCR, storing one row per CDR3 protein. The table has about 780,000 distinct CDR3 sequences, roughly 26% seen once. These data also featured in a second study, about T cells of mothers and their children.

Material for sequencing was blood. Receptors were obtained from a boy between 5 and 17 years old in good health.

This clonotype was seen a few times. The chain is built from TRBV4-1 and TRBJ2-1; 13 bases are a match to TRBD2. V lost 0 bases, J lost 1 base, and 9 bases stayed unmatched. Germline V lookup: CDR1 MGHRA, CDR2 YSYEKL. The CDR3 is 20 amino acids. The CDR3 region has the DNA TGCGCCAGCAGCCAAGATAGGAAACTAGCGGGGGGGCTGTCCTACAATGAGCAGTTCTTC. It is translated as CASSQDRKLAGGLSYNEQFF.

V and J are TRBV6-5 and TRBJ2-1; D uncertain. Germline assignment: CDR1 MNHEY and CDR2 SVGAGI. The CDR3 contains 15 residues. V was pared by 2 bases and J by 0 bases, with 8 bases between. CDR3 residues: CASSYAPLSYNEQFF. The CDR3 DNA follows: TGTGCCAGCAGTTACGCCCCACTCTCCTACAATGAGCAGTTCTTC.

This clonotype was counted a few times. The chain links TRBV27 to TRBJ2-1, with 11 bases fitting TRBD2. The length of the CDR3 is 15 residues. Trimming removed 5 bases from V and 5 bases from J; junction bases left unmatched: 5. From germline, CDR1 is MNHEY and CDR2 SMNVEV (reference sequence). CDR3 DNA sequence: TGTGCCAGCAGTCTACTAGCGGGGGAGAACAATGAGCAGTTCTTC. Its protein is CASSLLAGENNEQFF.

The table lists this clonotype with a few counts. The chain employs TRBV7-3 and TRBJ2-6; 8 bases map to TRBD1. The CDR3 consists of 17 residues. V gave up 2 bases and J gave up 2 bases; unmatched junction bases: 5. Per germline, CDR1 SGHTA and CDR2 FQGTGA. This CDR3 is CASSLSGQETGANVLTF. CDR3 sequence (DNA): TGTGCCAGCAGCTTATCGGGACAGGAGACTGGGGCCAACGTCCTGACTTTC.

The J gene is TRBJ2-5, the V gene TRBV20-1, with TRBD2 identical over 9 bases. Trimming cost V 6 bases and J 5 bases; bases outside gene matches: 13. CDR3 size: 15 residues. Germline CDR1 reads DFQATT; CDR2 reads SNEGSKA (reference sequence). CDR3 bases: TGCAGTGCCCAACCACCGGGCGGGGGGGCCGAGACCCAGTACTTC. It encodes CSAQPPGGGAETQYF.

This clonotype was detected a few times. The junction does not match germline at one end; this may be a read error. The CDR3 spells CASSFSSNTGAFF. The DNA for the CDR3 is TGTGCCAGCAGCTTCTCCTCTAACACTGGAGCTTTCTTT. This chain links TRBV7-3 with TRBJ1-1, with D unclear. Germline CDR1 is SGHTA and CDR2 is FQGTGA. This CDR3 is 13 amino acids long.

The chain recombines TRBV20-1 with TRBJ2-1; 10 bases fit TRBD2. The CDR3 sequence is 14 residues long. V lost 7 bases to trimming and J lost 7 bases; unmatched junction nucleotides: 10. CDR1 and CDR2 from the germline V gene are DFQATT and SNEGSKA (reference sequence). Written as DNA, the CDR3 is TGCAGTGAGGCGGGACTAGCGAATCTTAATGAGCAGTTCTTC. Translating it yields CSEAGLANLNEQFF.

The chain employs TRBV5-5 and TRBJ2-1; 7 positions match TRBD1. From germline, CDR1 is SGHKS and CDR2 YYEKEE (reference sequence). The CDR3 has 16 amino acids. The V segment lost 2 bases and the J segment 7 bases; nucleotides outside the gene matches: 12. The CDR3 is CASSLRGDRTENEQFF. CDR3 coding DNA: TGTGCCAGCAGCTTAAGAGGGGACAGAACCGAAAATGAGCAGTTCTTC.